This T cell receptor (beta chain) was obtained from a study of identical twins. Study findings and constraints: Compared with models, monozygotic twins showed more out-of-frame TCR alpha sharing. Carriage of fewer insertions was seen in abundant cord blood beta clonotypes, whereas memory repertoires showed none. The conclusions drew on cross-sectional statistical analysis instead of tracking the same donors. Out-of-frame alpha sequences shared by twins showed excess low generation probability.

This clonotype has a handful of counts. Its cognate antigen is unknown. Each CDR3 protein is one row after TCRdb ran MiXCR on the 5' RACE reads. Of 400,000 to 550,000 distinct CDR3 sequences in the sample, 20% to 25% were seen once. This same sample was also taken into another study, of T cells expressing NK-cell markers.

The clonotype was recovered from a woman between 18 and 30 years old in good health. The sequencing sample was made of CD4+ T cells sorted from blood.

CDR3 sequence (DNA): TGCGCCAGCGGGATAGACGGGGCTAATGAAAAACTGTTTTTT. It is translated as CASGIDGANEKLFF. This chain links TRBV5-1 with TRBJ1-4; the D is unclear. Per the germline V gene, CDR1 is SGHRS and CDR2 is YFSETQ. The CDR3 runs 14 residues. The ends were cut back, 7 bases at V and 3 bases at J, with 13 bases in the middle. Full variable domain (outside the CDR3, taken from reference TRBV5-1 and TRBJ1-4): KAGVTQTPRYLIKTRGQQVTLSCSPISGHRSVSWYQQTPGQGLQFLFEYFSETQRNKGNFPGRFSGRQFSNSRSEMNVSTLELGDSALYLCASGIDGANEKLFFGSGTQLSVL.